Below, 28 T cell receptor beta chains from the same sample are listed, as sequenced in a study of blood T cell repertoires in COVID-19. The table came from immunoSEQ multiplex PCR; TCRdb's copy has only in-frame clones and leaves some out. The sample lists approximately 70,000 clones; about nine tenths were seen once. Sequencing was carried out using peripheral blood. The receptor source for this set is a human donor with active COVID-19. The donor label of this sample is uncertain.

This clone came up once. The chain employs TRBV5-4 and TRBJ2-5, with TRBD2 matching over 10 bases. Germline values: CDR1 SGHNT, CDR2 YYREEE (reference sequence). This CDR3 comprises 14 residues. The junction had 2 bases not matched to a gene; V was cut back by 4 bases and J by 2 bases. CDR3 region: CASSPTSGQETQYF. CDR3 DNA sequence: TGTGCCAGCAGCCCGACTAGCGGGCAAGAGACCCAGTACTTC.

The V gene is TRBV21-1, the J gene TRBJ2-2; the table's D call of TRBD1 was not tested on the DNA. TRBV21-1 is noted as a pseudogene. The CDR3 length is 16 residues. The CDR3 reads CASSSTGTGDTGELFF. The CDR3 DNA reads TGTGCCAGCAGCAGCACCGGGACAGGGGACACCGGGGAGCTGTTTTTT.

This chain connects TRBV7-2 to TRBJ2-1, with D possibly TRBD2 on 6 matching bases. Looked up from germline, CDR1 is SGHTA and CDR2 is FQGNSA. Trimming stripped 5 bases from V and 5 bases from J, with 13 bases between. CDR3 size: 14 residues. The CDR3 reads CASSPGIADNEQFF. CDR3 bases: TGTGCCAGCAGCCCCGGGATAGCGGACAATGAGCAGTTCTTC.

This rearrangement joins TRBV4-1 to TRBJ2-6; tentatively, D is TRBD2 (6 bases). Germline values: CDR1 MGHRA, CDR2 YSYEKL. Deletions cut 2 bases from V and 0 bases from J, with 14 bases between. This CDR3 has 18 amino acids. CDR3 region: CASSQQNRGTSGANVLTF. The CDR3 DNA is TGCGCCAGCAGCCAACAAAACCGGGGGACCTCTGGGGCCAACGTCCTGACTTTC.

The genes are TRBV12-3 or TRBV12-4 and TRBJ1-2, with D possibly being TRBD1 (5 bases). The CDR3 is 12 residues long. V lost 3 bases to trimming and J lost 5 bases, with 7 bases between them. CDR3: CASSFGGYGYTF. The CDR3 region has the DNA TGTGCCAGCAGTTTCGGGGGTTATGGCTACACCTTC.

The CDR3: CAFQVPGANVLTF. Here the CDR3 DNA reads TGTGCCTTCCAGGTGCCTGGGGCCAACGTCCTGACTTTC. The J gene is TRBJ2-6, the V gene TRBV30; the D is unclear. The CDR3 is 13 amino acids. In germline, CDR1 is GTSNPN, CDR2 SVGIG (reference sequence). Deletions cut 7 bases from V and 2 bases from J, with 9 bases between.

The V and J genes are TRBV5-1 and TRBJ2-1, with TRBD2 as a possible D gene (6 bases). V lost 3 bases to trimming and J lost 6 bases, with 16 bases between them. Germline CDR1 SGHRS, CDR2 YFSETQ. This CDR3 region has 15 residues. For the CDR3, the DNA is TGCGCCAGCAGCTCTGGGCCTAGCGAATTCAATGAGCAGTTCTTC. Its protein is CASSSGPSEFNEQFF.

V and J are TRBV4-1 and TRBJ2-7; a possible D gene is TRBD2 (5 bases). This CDR3 is built from 14 residues. Germline-derived CDR1 and CDR2 are MGHRA and YSYEKL. The V end lost 3 bases, the J end lost 2 bases, and 11 bases lay between the germline ends. CDR3 amino acids: CASSQDPGAYEQYF. CDR3 DNA sequence: TGCGCCAGCAGCCAGGACCCCGGGGCCTACGAGCAGTACTTC.

DNA of the CDR3: TGTGCCAGCAGCCGCGTCCGGGGATATAGCAATCAGCCCCAGCATTTT. This encodes CASSRVRGYSNQPQHF. The chain couples TRBV14 to TRBJ1-5; D is unclear. The ends were cut back, 4 bases at V and 0 bases at J, with 13 bases in the middle. Germline V lookup: CDR1 SGHDN, CDR2 FVKESK. The CDR3 has 16 residues.

The V gene is TRBV6-5, the J gene TRBJ2-1; TRBD2 matches 12 bases. Germline CDR1 reads MNHEY; CDR2 reads SVGAGI. V shed 2 bases and J 8 bases; nucleotides not matched to a gene: 7. The CDR3 consists of 16 residues. The CDR3 region has the DNA TGTGCCAGCAGTTACCGCCCTAGCGGGAGGGCCCATGAGCAGTTCTTC. Its translation is CASSYRPSGRAHEQFF.

V gene TRBV19 combines with J gene TRBJ2-5; 7 nucleotides agree with TRBD1. CDR1 and CDR2 (germline): LNHDA, SQIVND (reference sequence). Trimming removed 7 bases from V and 3 bases from J; junction bases left unmatched: 2. CDR3 length: 12 residues. In nucleotides, the CDR3 is TGTGCCAGTAATGACAGGGAAGAGACCCAGTACTTC. It translates to CASNDREETQYF.

This chain connects TRBV5-5 to TRBJ2-7; D gene unclear. Looked up from germline, CDR1 is SGHKS and CDR2 is YYEKEE (reference sequence). The V end lost 2 bases, the J end lost 4 bases, and 7 bases lay between the germline ends. The CDR3 covers 12 residues. CDR3 protein: CASSLNKYEQYF. The CDR3, as DNA: TGTGCCAGCAGCTTAAACAAATACGAGCAGTACTTC.

This chain connects TRBV4-3 to TRBJ2-5, with a possible D match to TRBD2 (7 bases). The CDR3 spans 16 residues. CDR1 is LGHNA and CDR2 is YSLEER in the germline V gene. Trimming took 3 bases from V and 2 from J, leaving 16 bases between them. In DNA form, the CDR3 reads TGCGCCAGCAGCCACACCCTGGGGGGGCTACAAGAGACCCAGTACTTC. It codes for CASSHTLGGLQETQYF.

V usage is TRBV5-1 and J usage is TRBJ2-5, with TRBD2 identical over 11 bases. Germline-derived CDR1 and CDR2 are SGHRS and YFSETQ. The CDR3 consists of 18 residues. J gave up 5 bases and V 1 base, and 13 bases lay outside the gene matches. The DNA of the CDR3 is TGCGCCAGCAGCTTGTTCTCTAGCGGGAGGAGGGCTGTGGAGACCCAGTACTTC. As protein: CASSLFSSGRRAVETQYF.

V and J are TRBV6-6 and TRBJ1-2; D call uncertain. There are 14 residues in the CDR3. The germline gives CDR1 MNHNY, CDR2 SVGAGI (reference sequence). V dropped 0 bases and J dropped 8 bases, with 13 bases sitting between them. The CDR3 coding sequence is TGTGCCAGCAGTTACTCTCCCGGGGAGGGAGGCTACACCTTC. Its protein is CASSYSPGEGGYTF.

V is TRBV28 and J is TRBJ1-4; a possible D gene is TRBD1 (6 bases). This CDR3 spans 15 amino acids. Germline assignment: CDR1 MDHEN and CDR2 SYDVKM. With 5 bases removed from V and 0 bases from J, the gap between germline ends came to 10 bases. For the CDR3, the DNA is TGTGCCAGCAGTGGGACACGTACAACTAATGAAAAACTGTTTTTT. Amino acids: CASSGTRTTNEKLFF.

The V call is TRBV11-2, the J call TRBJ1-1, with a weak D call TRBD1 (6 bases). The germline V and J ends were trimmed by 4 bases and 1 base, with 7 bases remaining between them. The CDR3 extends over 13 amino acids. CDR1 is SGHAT and CDR2 is FQNNGV in the germline V gene. CDR3 nucleotide sequence: TGTGCCAGCAGCTGGACAGCGAACACTGAAGCTTTCTTT. Protein: CASSWTANTEAFF.

This chain connects TRBV27 to TRBJ1-5; D possibly corresponds to TRBD1 (6 bases). The germline gives CDR1 MNHEY, CDR2 SMNVEV (reference sequence). The CDR3 has 14 amino acids. Trimming left V 6 bases short and J 3 bases short, with 12 bases between. CDR3 protein: CASRRTDYNQPQHF. CDR3 coding DNA: TGTGCCAGCAGACGGACAGATTACAATCAGCCCCAGCATTTT.

The chain is built from TRBV28 and TRBJ2-7, with D possibly being TRBD1 (6 bases). Trimming took off 5 bases at V and 10 bases at J, with 24 bases between the two ends. Germline lookup yields CDR1 MDHEN and CDR2 SYDVKM. The CDR3 is 15 amino acids. This CDR3 reads CASSPSPGVRGGQYF. The CDR3 DNA reads TGTGCCAGCAGTCCCTCCCCCGGAGTCAGGGGTGGACAGTACTTC.

The genes are TRBV11-3 and TRBJ2-1; D is ambiguous. Germline V gene lookup returns CDR1 SGHNT and CDR2 YENEEA. The V gene lost 6 bases and the J gene lost 4 bases, with 16 bases spanning the gap. The CDR3 is 15 amino acids. The CDR3 sequence: CASSLSDHPYNEQFF. The CDR3 nucleotides read TGTGCCAGCAGTCTGAGCGACCACCCATACAATGAGCAGTTCTTC. Full variable domain (outside the CDR3, taken from reference TRBV11-3 and TRBJ2-1): EAGVVQSPRYKIIEKKQPVAFWCNPISGHNTLYWYLQNLGQGPELLIRYENEEAVDDSQLPKDRFSAERLKGVDSTLKIQPAELGDSAVYLCASSLSDHPYNEQFFGPGTRLTVL.

The chain employs TRBV9 and TRBJ2-1; TRBD2 agrees at 13 bases. The V gene's germline CDR1 is SGDLS and CDR2 YYNGEE. CDR3 length: 15 residues. V gave up 3 bases and J gave up 10 bases; unmatched junction bases: 7. This CDR3 is CASSDTGTSGNEQFF. CDR3 nucleotides: TGTGCCAGCAGCGATACCGGGACTAGCGGGAACGAGCAGTTCTTC. The full variable domain, completed using reference TRBV9 and TRBJ2-1, is DSGVTQTPKHLITATGQRVTLRCSPRSGDLSVYWYQQSLDQGLQFLIQYYNGEERAKGNILERFSAQQFPDLHSELNLSSLELGDSALYFCASSDTGTSGNEQFFGPGTRLTVL.

The chain has TRBV9 and TRBJ2-1; D is unclear. Germline CDR1 SGDLS, CDR2 YYNGEE. V lost 3 bases and J 0 bases, leaving 10 bases between the germline ends. CDR3 size: 15 residues. The CDR3 nucleotides read TGTGCCAGCAGCGCCACTCACAGCTCCTACAATGAGCAGTTCTTC. The encoded protein is CASSATHSSYNEQFF.

The J gene is TRBJ2-4, the V gene TRBV14; D not resolved. The germline CDR1 and CDR2 sequences are SGHDN and FVKESK. The length of the CDR3 is 14 residues. V shed 5 bases and J shed 9 bases, with 17 bases lying between them. CDR3 amino acids: CASSSTDKPPIQYF. The DNA for the CDR3 is TGTGCCAGCAGCTCCACCGACAAACCCCCCATTCAGTACTTC. The variable domain in full, with the rest retrieved from reference TRBV14 and TRBJ2-4, is EAGVTQFPSHSVIEKGQTVTLRCDPISGHDNLYWYRRVMGKEIKFLLHFVKESKQDESGMPNNRFLAERTGGTYSTLKVQPAELEDSGVYFCASSSTDKPPIQYFGAGTRLSVL.

The J gene is TRBJ2-3, the V gene TRBV7-9, with 8 nucleotides matching TRBD2. Unmatched junction bases numbered 2, after V lost 1 base and J lost 2 bases. This CDR3 has 15 amino acids. The germline V gene encodes CDR1 SEHNR and CDR2 FQNEAQ (reference sequence). CDR3 sequence reads: CASSLDGRDTDTQYF. The CDR3 coding sequence is TGTGCCAGCAGCTTAGACGGGAGGGACACAGATACGCAGTATTTT.

This clone has a single count. The chain combines TRBV14 with TRBJ2-7, with 11 bases matching TRBD2. Trimming took 4 bases from V and 2 from J; bases not matched to a gene: 7. CDR1 is SGHDN and CDR2 is FVKESK in the germline V gene. This CDR3 has 16 residues. The CDR3 sequence is CASSRPGLAATYEQYF. DNA of the CDR3: TGTGCCAGCAGCCGCCCGGGACTAGCGGCCACCTACGAGCAGTACTTC. The variable domain in full, completed from reference TRBV14 and TRBJ2-7, reads EAGVTQFPSHSVIEKGQTVTLRCDPISGHDNLYWYRRVMGKEIKFLLHFVKESKQDESGMPNNRFLAERTGGTYSTLKVQPAELEDSGVYFCASSRPGLAATYEQYFGPGTRLTVT.

This sequence joins TRBV6-5 and TRBJ2-5; TRBD1 aligns across 9 bases. The trim removed 2 bases at V and 5 bases at J, leaving 3 bases unmatched. The CDR3 extends over 14 amino acids. CDR1 is MNHEY, CDR2 SVGAGI, per germline. The CDR3 spells CASSYGTGRETQYF. CDR3 DNA sequence: TGTGCCAGCAGTTACGGGACAGGGAGGGAGACCCAGTACTTC.

This chain uses TRBV5-8 with TRBJ2-7; a weak D match, TRBD1 (6 bases). Germline V lookup: CDR1 SGHTS, CDR2 YDEGEE. V lost 2 bases, J lost 1 base, and 10 bases lay in between. The CDR3 is made up of 14 amino acids. The CDR3 region has the DNA TGTGCCAGCAGCTTTTATGGACAGTCCTACGAGCAGTACTTC. Translation gives CASSFYGQSYEQYF. Filled out from reference TRBV5-8 and TRBJ2-7, the complete variable domain reads EAGVTQSPTHLIKTRGQQATLRCSPISGHTSVYWYQQALGLGLQFLLWYDEGEERNRGNFPPRFSGRQFPNYSSELNVNALELEDSALYLCASSFYGQSYEQYFGPGTRLTVT.

The chain links TRBV6-5 to TRBJ2-7, with D perhaps TRBD1 (6 bases). CDR1 and CDR2 from the germline V gene are MNHEY and SVGAGI. Trimming stripped 7 bases from V and 1 base from J, with 11 bases between. The CDR3 sequence is 13 residues long. This chain's CDR3 is CASNRAASYEQYF. CDR3 nucleotides: TGTGCCAGCAACAGGGCCGCGTCCTACGAGCAGTACTTC.